The 15 T cell receptor beta chains listed next were all sequenced from one sample in a study of neurological immune-mediated disorders. MiXCR, applied by TCRdb to the 5' RACE reads, yields one record per CDR3 protein. The sample carries roughly 56,000 distinct CDR3 sequences, roughly 10% recorded once. Sample: PBMCs. The receptors come from a man in his fifties or sixties in good health.

Ten or more counts support this clonotype. The chain uses TRBV12-3 or TRBV12-4 and TRBJ1-3, with 9 bases aligning to TRBD1. The CDR3 length is 14 residues. Germline trimming cut 6 bases from V and 5 bases from J; bases unmatched to any gene: 5. Here the CDR3 reads CASSTGTGRNTIYF. The DNA of the CDR3 is TGTGCCAGCAGCACCGGGACAGGGAGAAACACCATATATTTT.

This clonotype has at least ten counts. This chain uses TRBV11-2 with TRBJ2-3, with 10 bases matching TRBD2. This CDR3 is built from 17 residues. The germline V gene has CDR1 SGHAT and CDR2 FQNNGV. After removal of 5 bases from V and 4 bases from J, the junction contained 12 bases not matched to a gene. This chain's CDR3 is CASSPRAGGGAADTQYF. CDR3 nucleotides: TGTGCCAGCAGCCCCAGAGCGGGAGGGGGGGCCGCAGATACGCAGTATTTT.

This clonotype was seen ten or more times. The chain employs TRBV9 and TRBJ2-3; D remains ambiguous. Trimming left V 0 bases short and J 0 bases short, with 8 bases between. The CDR3 runs to 15 residues. The germline gives CDR1 SGDLS, CDR2 YYNGEE. Written as DNA, the CDR3 is TGTGCCAGCAGCGTAGGGCAGCAAAGCACAGATACGCAGTATTTT. Translation: CASSVGQQSTDTQYF.

This clonotype was observed at least ten times. The J gene is TRBJ2-3, the V gene TRBV7-2, with D tentatively TRBD1 (5 bases). V was pared by 3 bases and J by 1 base, with 8 bases between. Germline V gene lookup returns CDR1 SGHTA and CDR2 FQGNSA. There are 14 residues in the CDR3. CDR3 in amino acids: CASSLRQRTDTQYF. The CDR3 DNA follows: TGTGCCAGCAGCTTGAGACAGCGCACAGATACGCAGTATTTT.

This clonotype was detected ten times or more. The genes are TRBV11-3 and TRBJ1-1; TRBD1 is a possible D gene (5 bases). Germline V gene sequence: CDR1 SGHNT, CDR2 YENEEA. Trimming stripped 4 bases from V and 4 bases from J, with 13 bases between. This CDR3 comprises 14 residues. In DNA form, the CDR3 reads TGTGCCAGCAGCTATAGCGGGACGGCCACTGAAGCTTTCTTT. Amino acids: CASSYSGTATEAFF.

This clonotype has ten or more counts. The chain has TRBV20-1 and TRBJ2-4; D perhaps matches TRBD1 (5 bases). Germline CDR1 and CDR2: DFQATT and SNEGSKA (reference sequence). This CDR3 region has 17 residues. The germline V and J ends were trimmed by 2 bases and 2 bases, with 19 bases remaining between them. CDR3 loop: CSARRPSQGVSKNIQYF. CDR3 DNA sequence: TGCAGTGCTAGAAGGCCCTCCCAAGGGGTGTCCAAAAACATTCAGTACTTC.

This clonotype showed up many times. The J gene is TRBJ1-1, the V gene TRBV6-5, with a tentative D call TRBD1 (5 bases). The germline V gene encodes CDR1 MNHEY and CDR2 SVGAGI. The CDR3 extends over 15 amino acids. Trimming left V 7 bases short and J 1 base short, with 16 bases between. In DNA, the CDR3 is TGTGCCAGCAATAAATACCGGGACGGGAACACTGAAGCTTTCTTT. Translated, it gives CASNKYRDGNTEAFF.

This clonotype was detected ten times or more. CDR3 DNA: TGTGCCAGCAGCGTAGCTGGCCCTTCCGATCAGCCCCAGCATTTT. It specifies CASSVAGPSDQPQHF. The J gene is TRBJ1-5, the V gene TRBV9, with D unclear. Germline lookup yields CDR1 SGDLS and CDR2 YYNGEE. This CDR3 region has 15 residues. V was pared by 0 bases and J by 5 bases, with 12 bases between.

Ten or more counts support this clonotype. The chain joins TRBV25-1 to TRBJ1-2; 10 bases line up with TRBD1. Germline CDR1 reads MGHDK; CDR2 reads SYGVNS. The CDR3 is 12 residues long. The CDR3 here is CPGVGQGTDYTF. CDR3 in DNA: TGTCCCGGGGTGGGACAGGGGACGGACTACACCTTC.

The V gene is TRBV7-2, the J gene TRBJ1-4; perhaps TRBD1 as D (6 bases). Germline V gene sequence: CDR1 SGHTA, CDR2 FQGNSA. This CDR3 has 15 residues. V was shortened by 5 bases and J by 0 bases, with 10 bases between the two germline ends. The CDR3 DNA is TGTGCCAGCAGCCAGCGACAGGCAACTAATGAAAAACTGTTTTTT. This encodes CASSQRQATNEKLFF. The full variable domain, its missing parts supplied by reference TRBV7-2 and TRBJ1-4, is GAGVSQSPSNKVTEKGKDVELRCDPISGHTALYWYRQSLGQGLEFLIYFQGNSAPDKSGLPSDRFSAERTGGSVSTLTIQRTQQEDSAVYLCASSQRQATNEKLFFGSGTQLSVL.

This clonotype was seen ten or more times. In nucleotides, the CDR3 is TGTGCCAGCAGCCACCAGAAGGAAGGAAACACCATATATTTT. Its translation is CASSHQKEGNTIYF. The chain links TRBV3-1 to TRBJ1-3; D is ambiguous. V lost 3 bases, J lost 4 bases, and 10 bases lay in between. CDR1 and CDR2 from the germline V gene are LGHDT and YNNKEL (reference sequence). There are 14 residues in the CDR3.

This clonotype has ten or more counts. This chain links TRBV28 with TRBJ1-2; no clear D gene. V lost 9 bases and J 6 bases, leaving 14 bases between the germline ends. This CDR3 has 12 amino acids. CDR1 and CDR2 from the germline V gene are MDHEN and SYDVKM. The CDR3 here is CASRGGSDGYTF. The CDR3 coding sequence is TGTGCCAGTAGAGGAGGGTCCGATGGCTACACCTTC.

The table lists this clonotype with many counts. This rearrangement joins TRBV29-1 to TRBJ1-2; a weak D match, TRBD1 (5 bases). The CDR3 totals 15 residues. V was cut by 0 bases and J by 6 bases, with 17 bases left in between. Looked up from germline, CDR1 is SQVTM and CDR2 is ANQGSEA. The CDR3 DNA reads TGCAGCGTTGAAGATCAGGGTTTTAGAGTCGATGGCTACACCTTC. Translated, it gives CSVEDQGFRVDGYTF.

This clonotype has ten or more counts. This sequence joins TRBV3-1 and TRBJ1-2, with D perhaps TRBD1 (6 bases). Looked up from germline, CDR1 is LGHDT and CDR2 is YNNKEL (reference sequence). The CDR3 length is 13 residues. The V end was cut by 4 bases, the J end by 8 bases, with 14 bases between. CDR3 residues: CASSPDSRNGYTF. DNA of the CDR3: TGTGCCAGCAGCCCGGACAGTAGGAACGGCTACACCTTC.

This clonotype appeared many times. This sequence joins TRBV12-3 or TRBV12-4 and TRBJ1-3; D is perhaps TRBD1 (5 bases). Trimming stripped 7 bases from V and 4 bases from J, with 17 bases between. The CDR3 runs 15 residues. CDR3 nucleotide sequence: TGTGCCAGCACCCGGGACGCTGGACCCGGAAACACCATATATTTT. Amino acids: CASTRDAGPGNTIYF.